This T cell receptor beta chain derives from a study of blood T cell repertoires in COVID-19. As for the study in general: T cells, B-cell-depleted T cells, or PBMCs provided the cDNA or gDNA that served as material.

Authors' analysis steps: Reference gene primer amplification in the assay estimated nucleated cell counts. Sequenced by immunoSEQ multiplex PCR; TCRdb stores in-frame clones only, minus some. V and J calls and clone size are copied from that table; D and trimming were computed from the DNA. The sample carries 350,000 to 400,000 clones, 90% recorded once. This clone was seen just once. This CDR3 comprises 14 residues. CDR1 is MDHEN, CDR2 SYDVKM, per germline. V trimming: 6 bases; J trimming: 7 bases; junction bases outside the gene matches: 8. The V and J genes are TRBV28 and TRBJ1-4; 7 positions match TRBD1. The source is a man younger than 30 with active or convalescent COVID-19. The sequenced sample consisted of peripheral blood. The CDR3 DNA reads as TGTGCCAGCAGCAGAAGCCCAGGGGGTGAAAAACTGTTTTTT. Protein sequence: CASSRSPGGEKLFF. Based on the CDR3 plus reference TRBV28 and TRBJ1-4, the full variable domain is DVKVTQSSRYLVKRTGEKVFLECVQDMDHENMFWYRQDPGLGLRLIYFSYDVKMKEKGDIPEGYSVSREKKERFSLILESASTNQTSMYLCASSRSPGGEKLFFGSGTQLSVL.